This TCR beta chain was documented in a study of blood T cell repertoires in COVID-19. Germline CDR1 and CDR2: SGHTA and FQGNSA. This CDR3 has 16 amino acids. J gave up 8 bases and V 1 base, and 11 bases lay outside the gene matches. Generated by immunoSEQ multiplex PCR, the TCRdb table keeps only in-frame clones and is missing some. Counted here are over 300,000 clones, around 83% occurring once; the ten biggest clones make up approximately 1.1%. Input material: peripheral blood. The J gene is TRBJ2-1, the V gene TRBV7-2; 7 positions match TRBD2. This receptor was obtained from a woman aged 45-65 years with acute or convalescent COVID-19. CDR3 bases: TGTGCCAGCAGCTTAGGAGGGAGGGGAGGGTTCTATGAGCAGTTCTTC. Translating it yields CASSLGGRGGFYEQFF. Full variable domain (missing parts from reference TRBV7-2 and TRBJ2-1): GAGVSQSPSNKVTEKGKDVELRCDPISGHTALYWYRQSLGQGLEFLIYFQGNSAPDKSGLPSDRFSAERTGGSVSTLTIQRTQQEDSAVYLCASSLGGRGGFYEQFFGPGTRLTVL.